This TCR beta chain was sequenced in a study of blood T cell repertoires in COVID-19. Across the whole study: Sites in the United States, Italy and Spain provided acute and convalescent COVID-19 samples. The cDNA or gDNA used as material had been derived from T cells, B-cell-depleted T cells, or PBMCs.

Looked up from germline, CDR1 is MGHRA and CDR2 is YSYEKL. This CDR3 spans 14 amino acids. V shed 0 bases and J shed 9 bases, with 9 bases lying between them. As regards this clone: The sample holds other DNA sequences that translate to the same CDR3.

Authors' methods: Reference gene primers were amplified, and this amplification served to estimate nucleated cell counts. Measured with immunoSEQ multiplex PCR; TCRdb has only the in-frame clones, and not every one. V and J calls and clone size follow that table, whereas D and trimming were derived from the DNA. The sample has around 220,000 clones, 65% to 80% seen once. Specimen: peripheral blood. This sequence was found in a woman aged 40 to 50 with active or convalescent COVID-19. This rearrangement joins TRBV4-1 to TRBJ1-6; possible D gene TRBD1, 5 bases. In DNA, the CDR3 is TGCGCCAGCAGCCAAGAAACCCAGGGTTCACCCCTCCACTTT. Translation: CASSQETQGSPLHF.